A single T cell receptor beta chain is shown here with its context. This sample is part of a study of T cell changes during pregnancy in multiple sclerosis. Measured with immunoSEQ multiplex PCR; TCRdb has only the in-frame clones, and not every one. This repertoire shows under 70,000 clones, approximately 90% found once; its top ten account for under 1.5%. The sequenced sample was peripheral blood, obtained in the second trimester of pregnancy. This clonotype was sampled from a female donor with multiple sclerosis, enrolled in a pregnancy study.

The CDR3 protein is CASSLRDRAYGYTF. The DNA of the CDR3 is TGTGCCAGCAGCCTCCGGGACAGGGCGTATGGCTACACCTTC. The chain employs TRBV7-8 and TRBJ1-2; TRBD1 aligns across 9 bases. The CDR3 is 14 residues long. Germline V gene lookup returns CDR1 SGHVS and CDR2 FQNEAQ. V gave up 5 bases and J gave up 5 bases; unmatched junction bases: 6.